This T cell receptor beta chain was retrieved from a study of T cells after yellow fever vaccination. CDR1 is SGHTA, CDR2 FQGNSA, per germline. V dropped 3 bases and J dropped 1 base, with 13 bases sitting between them. CDR3 length equals 16 residues. Whole-study results and caveats: CD4 and CD8 compartments shared a small share of clonotypes, likely from convergent recombination.

This clonotype was observed many times. The antigen remains undetermined. MiXCR, applied by TCRdb to the 5' RACE reads, yields one record per CDR3 protein. The sample contains a few hundred thousand distinct CDR3 sequences, 6.9% of which appear only once. Sequencing was performed on CD4+ T cells sorted from PBMCs, taken 15 days after the yellow fever booster vaccination. The genes are TRBV7-2 and TRBJ2-1; D unclear. The source is a man aged 30-40 years who received the YFV17D yellow fever vaccine. The CDR3 region has the DNA TGTGCCAGCAGCTTTGGTGGGGTGAGGTCCTACAATGAGCAGTTCTTC. Translation: CASSFGGVRSYNEQFF.